A single T cell receptor beta chain is shown here with its context. The CDR3 has 12 residues. The germline CDR1 and CDR2 sequences are WSHSY and SAAADI. The germline V and J ends were trimmed by 3 bases and 7 bases, with 4 bases remaining between them. This specimen belongs to a study of monozygotic twins with cystic fibrosis. The assay was immunoSEQ multiplex PCR, and TCRdb's table has in-frame clones only and misses some. The data hold about 32,000 clones, with 95% to 98% observed a single time. Sequencing was done on a sample of blood. This chain connects TRBV10-2 to TRBJ1-6; no definite D call. This TCR was sampled from a girl aged 2 to 9 with cystic fibrosis. The CDR3 spells CASSDTNSPLHF. For the CDR3, the DNA is TGCGCCAGCAGTGATACGAATTCACCCCTCCACTTT.